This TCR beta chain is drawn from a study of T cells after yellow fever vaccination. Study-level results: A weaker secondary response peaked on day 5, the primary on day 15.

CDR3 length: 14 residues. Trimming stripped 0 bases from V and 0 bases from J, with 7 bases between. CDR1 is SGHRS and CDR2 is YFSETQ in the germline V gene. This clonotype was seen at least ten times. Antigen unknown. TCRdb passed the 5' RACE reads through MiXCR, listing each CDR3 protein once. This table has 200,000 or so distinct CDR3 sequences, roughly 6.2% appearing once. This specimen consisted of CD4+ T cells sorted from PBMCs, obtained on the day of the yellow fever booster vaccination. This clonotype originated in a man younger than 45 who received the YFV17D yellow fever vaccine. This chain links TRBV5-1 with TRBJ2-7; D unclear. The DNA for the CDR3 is TGCGCCAGCAGCTTGGCCGCCACCTCCTACGAGCAGTACTTC. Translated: CASSLAATSYEQYF.